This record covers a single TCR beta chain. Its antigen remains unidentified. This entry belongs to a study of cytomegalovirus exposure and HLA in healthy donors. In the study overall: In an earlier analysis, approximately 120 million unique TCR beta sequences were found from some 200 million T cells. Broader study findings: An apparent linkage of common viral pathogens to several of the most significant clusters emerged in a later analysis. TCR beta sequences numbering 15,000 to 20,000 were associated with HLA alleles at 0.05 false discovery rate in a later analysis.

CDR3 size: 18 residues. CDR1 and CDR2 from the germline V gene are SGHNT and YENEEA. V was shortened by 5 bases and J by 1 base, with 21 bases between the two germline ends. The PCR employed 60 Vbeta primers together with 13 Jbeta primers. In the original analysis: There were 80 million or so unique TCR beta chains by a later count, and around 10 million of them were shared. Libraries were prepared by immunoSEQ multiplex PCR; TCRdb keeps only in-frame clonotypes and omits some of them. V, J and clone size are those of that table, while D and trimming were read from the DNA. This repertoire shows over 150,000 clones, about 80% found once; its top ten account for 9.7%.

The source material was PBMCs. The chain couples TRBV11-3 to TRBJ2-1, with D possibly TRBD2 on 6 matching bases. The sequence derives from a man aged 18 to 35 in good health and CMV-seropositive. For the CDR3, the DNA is TGTGCCAGCAGCCCCCGCTTCGGGAGACCGCCATCCTACAATGAGCAGTTCTTC. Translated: CASSPRFGRPPSYNEQFF.